This is a list of T cell receptor beta chains from one sample in a study of blood T cell repertoires in COVID-19. The repertoire was sequenced with immunoSEQ multiplex PCR; TCRdb's copy has only in-frame clones and lacks some. The sample holds 300,000 to 350,000 clones, approximately 86% seen once. The sequenced sample was peripheral blood. The receptors come from a man aged 25-40 years with COVID-19, enrolled during active disease. CDR3s include the opening cysteine and the closing phenylalanine or tryptophan. Each record gives: CDR3 protein, CDR3 DNA, clone size, V gene, D gene, J gene. A D gene is named only where the DNA matches it firmly. Expanded clones are given a class, and other clones once, few, many or no size at all.

CASSLEGADTGELFF TGTGCCAGCAGCTTAGAAGGGGCGGACACCGGGGAGCTGTTTTTT . TRBV11-3 . TRBJ2-2
CASSRGSGELFF TGTGCCAGCAGTAGAGGTTCCGGGGAGCTGTTTTTT . TRBV6-5 . TRBJ2-2
CASSKSPFWTSGGLTNTGELFF TGTGCCAGCAGCAAGAGCCCTTTCTGGACTAGCGGGGGCCTAACGAACACCGGGGAGCTGTTTTTT many TRBV7-9 TRBD2 TRBJ2-2
CASSYVSQGALGLDYGYTF TGTGCCAGCAGTTACGTCTCACAGGGGGCGCTGGGTCTTGACTATGGCTACACCTTC . TRBV6-2/TRBV6-3 TRBD1 TRBJ1-2
CASSLGTSGRRGETQYF TGTGCCAGCAGCTTAGGGACTAGCGGGAGACGTGGAGAGACCCAGTACTTC . TRBV7-2 TRBD2 TRBJ2-5
CASSRDRNSPLHF TGTGCCAGTAGCCGGGACAGAAATTCACCCCTCCACTTT . TRBV19 TRBD1 TRBJ1-6
CASSPPGTGTYEQYF TGTGCCAGCAGTCCTCCCGGGACTGGGACCTACGAGCAGTACTTC . TRBV28 . TRBJ2-7
CASSEGINSYNSPLHF TGTGCCAGCAGCGAGGGGATTAACTCCTATAATTCACCCCTCCACTTT . TRBV9 . TRBJ1-6
CASSFAGGNTEAFF TGTGCCAGCAGTTTCGCAGGGGGGAACACTGAAGCTTTCTTT . TRBV27 TRBD1 TRBJ1-1
CSASRLDRVGNTQYF TGCAGTGCTAGTCGGTTGGACAGGGTAGGGAATACGCAGTATTTT . TRBV20-1 TRBD1 TRBJ2-3
CASSLRPGQGASYEQYF TGTGCCAGCAGCCTGCGACCGGGACAGGGGGCCTCCTACGAGCAGTACTTC . TRBV21-1 . TRBJ2-7
CASSARHSTRLTDTQYF TGTGCCAGCAGCGCCCGACACAGTACTAGACTCACAGATACGCAGTATTTT . TRBV9 . TRBJ2-3
CASSFHNSYEQYF TGTGCCAGCAGCTTCCACAACTCCTACGAGCAGTACTTC . TRBV5-4 . TRBJ2-7
CASSYLREQGSPGELFF TGTGCCAGCAGCTACCTTAGGGAACAGGGATCCCCCGGGGAGCTGTTTTTT . TRBV5-4 . TRBJ2-2
CASSAPGTAGNTIYF TGTGCCAGCAGCGCTCCCGGGACAGCAGGAAACACCATATATTTT . TRBV7-3 TRBD1 TRBJ1-3
CASSLSGLGTALSYEQYF TGTGCCAGCAGCTTATCGGGATTGGGGACAGCCCTATCCTACGAGCAGTACTTC . TRBV7-2 TRBD1 TRBJ2-7
CASSFAGGPLSSYNEQFF TGCGCCAGCAGCTTTGCGGGGGGGCCCCTGAGCTCCTACAATGAGCAGTTCTTC . TRBV5-1 TRBD2 TRBJ2-1
CASSFGGQGFEQYF TGCGCCAGCAGCTTTGGAGGACAGGGGTTCGAGCAGTACTTC . TRBV5-1 TRBD1 TRBJ2-7
CASSLGRGGTYEQYF TGTGCCAGCAGCTTAGGCCGGGGGGGAACCTACGAGCAGTACTTC . TRBV11-1 TRBD2 TRBJ2-7